These 10 T cell receptor beta chains came from one sample sequenced in a study of blood T cell repertoires in COVID-19. Produced via immunoSEQ multiplex PCR; TCRdb's table is partial and in-frame only. The table records some 250,000 clones, about 86% of them present only once. Sequencing used peripheral blood. These receptor sequences come from a man in his forties with active or convalescent COVID-19.

The chain joins TRBV4-1 to TRBJ1-1; D ambiguous. CDR3 length equals 14 residues. Germline V gene data show CDR1 as MGHRA and CDR2 as YSYEKL. V was clipped by 5 bases and J by 8 bases, with 18 bases between them. In DNA, the CDR3 is TGCGCCAGCAGCGGGCGAGGGCCAGGAATAGAAGCTTTCTTT. Translated, it gives CASSGRGPGIEAFF.

CDR3 bases: TGTGCCAGCTCACCAGGGGAAGGGAGCTCTGGAAACACCATATATTTT. This gives the protein CASSPGEGSSGNTIYF. The rearrangement joins TRBV18 to TRBJ1-3; D is uncertain. This CDR3 is 16 amino acids long. From germline, CDR1 is KGHSH and CDR2 LQKENI. The germline V and J ends were trimmed by 2 bases and 0 bases, with 11 bases remaining between them. The full variable domain, in which reference TRBV18 and TRBJ1-3 provide the parts outside the CDR3, is NAGVMQNPRHLVRRRGQEARLRCSPMKGHSHVYWYRQLPEEGLKFMVYLQKENIIDESGMPKERFSAEFPKEGPSILRIQQVVRGDSAAYFCASSPGEGSSGNTIYFGEGSWLTVV.

The chain has TRBV7-3 and TRBJ1-1; possibly TRBD1 for D (5 bases). This CDR3 is built from 14 residues. V was cut by 2 bases and J by 1 base, with 8 bases left in between. Germline lookup yields CDR1 SGHTA and CDR2 FQGTGA. The CDR3: CASSLQGKNTEAFF. The CDR3 DNA reads TGTGCCAGCAGCTTACAGGGTAAGAACACTGAAGCTTTCTTT. Full variable domain (rest looked up from reference TRBV7-3 and TRBJ1-1): GAGVSQTPSNKVTEKGKYVELRCDPISGHTALYWYRQSLGQGPEFLIYFQGTGAADDSGLPNDRFFAVRPEGSVSTLKIQRTERGDSAVYLCASSLQGKNTEAFFGQGTRLTVV.

V gene TRBV4-3 combines with J gene TRBJ1-2; 7 bases are a match to TRBD1. The V gene's germline CDR1 is LGHNA and CDR2 YSLEER. The CDR3 loop spans 15 amino acids. V was pared by 0 bases and J by 2 bases, with 3 bases of the junction left unmatched. DNA of the CDR3: TGCGCCAGCAGCCAAGAACCCAGGGGGAACTATGGCTACACCTTC. Protein sequence: CASSQEPRGNYGYTF.

The J gene is TRBJ2-7, the V gene TRBV19; TRBD1 matches at 7 bases. The CDR3 is made up of 12 amino acids. J was trimmed by 1 base and V by 8 bases; bases with no gene match: 2. Germline V CDR1 and CDR2: LNHDA, SQIVND (reference sequence). CDR3 bases: TGTGCCAGTCGACAGGGTTCCTACGAGCAGTACTTC. It codes for CASRQGSYEQYF.

The chain couples TRBV27 to TRBJ2-5; TRBD2 aligns across 12 bases. Germline V gene lookup returns CDR1 MNHEY and CDR2 SMNVEV (reference sequence). With 5 bases clipped from V and 4 bases from J, the junction kept 8 bases outside the gene matches. The CDR3 is 16 residues long. CDR3 sequence (DNA): TGTGCCAGCAGTCCCCGACTAGCGGGAGTCGGAGAGACCCAGTACTTC. Encoded protein: CASSPRLAGVGETQYF.

The rearrangement uses TRBV5-8 and TRBJ1-5, with 8 nucleotides matching TRBD1. The junction had 2 bases not matched to a gene; V was cut back by 4 bases and J by 2 bases. The CDR3 extends over 14 amino acids. The germline CDR1 and CDR2 sequences are SGHTS and YDEGEE. The CDR3 sequence is CASSTGQGNQPQHF. In DNA form, the CDR3 reads TGTGCCAGCAGCACGGGACAGGGCAATCAGCCCCAGCATTTT.

The V and J genes are TRBV9 and TRBJ1-6; 7 nucleotides line up with TRBD1. The V segment lost 4 bases and the J segment 6 bases; nucleotides outside the gene matches: 7. The germline gives CDR1 SGDLS, CDR2 YYNGEE. CDR3 length equals 15 residues. Here the CDR3 reads CASSTRTGLNSPLHF. In DNA form, the CDR3 reads TGTGCCAGCAGCACACGGACAGGCCTTAATTCACCCCTCCACTTT. Drawing the rest from reference TRBV9 and TRBJ1-6, the complete variable domain is DSGVTQTPKHLITATGQRVTLRCSPRSGDLSVYWYQQSLDQGLQFLIQYYNGEERAKGNILERFSAQQFPDLHSELNLSSLELGDSALYFCASSTRTGLNSPLHFGNGTRLTVT.

CDR3 bases: TGTGCCAGCAGACAAGACATATACGAGCAGTACTTC. Translated: CASRQDIYEQYF. This sequence joins TRBV7-9 and TRBJ2-7; unclear D gene. There are 12 residues in the CDR3. Looked up from germline, CDR1 is SEHNR and CDR2 is FQNEAQ (reference sequence). The germline V and J ends were trimmed by 6 bases and 4 bases, with 10 bases remaining between them.

The chain couples TRBV7-6 to TRBJ2-1, with 7 bases matching TRBD1. This CDR3 region has 17 residues. V gave up 2 bases and J gave up 6 bases; unmatched junction bases: 13. Germline CDR1 SGHVS, CDR2 FNYEAQ. The CDR3 nucleotides read TGTGCCAGCAGCTTACGCCCCCCGACAGGGAGCGCCAATGAGCAGTTCTTC. Residues: CASSLRPPTGSANEQFF.